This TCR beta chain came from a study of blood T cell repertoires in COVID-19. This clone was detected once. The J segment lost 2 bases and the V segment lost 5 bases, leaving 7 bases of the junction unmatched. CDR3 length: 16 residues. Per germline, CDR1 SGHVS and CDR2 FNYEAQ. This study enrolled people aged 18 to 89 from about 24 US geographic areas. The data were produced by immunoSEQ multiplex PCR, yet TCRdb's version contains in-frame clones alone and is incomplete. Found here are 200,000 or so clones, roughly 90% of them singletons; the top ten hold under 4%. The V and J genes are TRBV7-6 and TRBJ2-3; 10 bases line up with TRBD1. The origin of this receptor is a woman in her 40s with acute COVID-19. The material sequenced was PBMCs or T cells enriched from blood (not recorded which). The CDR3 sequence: CASSLGTGAYTDTQYF. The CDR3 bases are TGTGCCAGCAGCCTCGGGACAGGGGCTTACACAGATACGCAGTATTTT.